This T cell receptor (beta chain) was identified in a study of T cells in Graves' hyperthyroidism and ophthalmopathy. Researchers took RNA transcripts and amplified the TCR beta CDR3 regions from them. The study used the HTBI primer set for a first-round RT-PCR of the TCR CDR3. TCRdb recomputed calls from the multiplex PCR reads with MiXCR, one row per CDR3 protein. The table includes about 360,000 distinct CDR3 sequences, approximately 13% detected once. V was pared by 3 bases and J by 8 bases, with 16 bases between. The CDR3 totals 14 residues. CDR1 and CDR2 (germline): DFQATT, SNEGSKA (reference sequence). This clonotype was seen ten or more times.

Sequenced input: blood. This TCR derives from a young woman with Graves' hyperthyroidism. This chain joins TRBV20-1 and TRBJ1-4; D perhaps matches TRBD1 (5 bases). As DNA, the CDR3 is TGCAGTGCTAGGGGAGACAGTCTTGGGGAAAAACTGTTTTTT. It is translated as CSARGDSLGEKLFF.